This T cell receptor beta chain was sequenced in a study of T cells in Graves' hyperthyroidism and ophthalmopathy. Amplified TCR beta CDR3 regions came from RNA transcripts. HTBI primers drove first-round RT-PCR of the TCR CDR3. TCRdb recomputed calls from the multiplex PCR reads with MiXCR, one row per CDR3 protein. The profile shows roughly 420,000 distinct CDR3 sequences, 15% to 19% of them singletons. CDR1 LGHNT and CDR2 FRNRAP come from the germline V gene. There are 13 residues in the CDR3. V shed 9 bases and J 0 bases; nucleotides not matched to a gene: 4. Overall study findings and caveats: Most thyroid clonotypes expanded above 0.001 were also detected in blood.

Regarding this clonotype: The antigen is undetermined.

The sequence derives from a young woman with Graves' hyperthyroidism. The sequenced material came from blood. The rearrangement uses TRBV12-5 and TRBJ2-7; 8 positions agree with TRBD1. This CDR3 reads CASRGLTSYEQYF. The CDR3 coding sequence is TGTGCTAGCAGGGGGCTAACCTCCTACGAGCAGTACTTC.